What follows is one T cell receptor beta chain and its context. What it recognizes is unknown. This record belongs to a study of shared clonotypes between healthy human individuals. Study-level points and caveats: Since donors were few, the genetic and exposure-history diversity represented was limited.

The CDR3 covers 14 residues. Looked up from germline, CDR1 is SEHNR and CDR2 is FQNEAQ (reference sequence). Trimming removed 1 base at V and 0 bases at J, with 6 bases between. The assay was immunoSEQ multiplex PCR, and TCRdb's table has in-frame clones only and misses some. Of 1 million to 1.3 million clones in the sample, about four fifths are singletons; the top ten hold 0.5% to 0.65%. Within Nashville, Tennessee resided all donors, each a Caucasian adult. Sequenced material: memory CD4+ T cells from PBMCs. The subset here: CD45RA-negative fraction. The chain combines TRBV7-9 with TRBJ2-5; unclear D gene. The origin of this receptor is a man between 18 and 29 years old in good health. Some clones in this sample may be carry-over from other donors' samples. This chain's CDR3 is CASSLVRDQETQYF. CDR3 DNA sequence: TGTGCCAGCAGCTTAGTCCGGGACCAAGAGACCCAGTACTTC.